A selection of T cell receptor beta chains follows, all from one sample in a study of CXCR3-negative and CXCR3-positive naive CD8 T cells. TCRdb re-called the 5' RACE reads; one entry per CDR3 protein, DNA not given. Its listing shows roughly 50,000 distinct CDR3 sequences. Sequenced input: naive CXCR3+ CD8+ T cells from blood. Receptors were obtained from a human donor in good health. Some clones in this sample may be carry-over from other donors' samples. The CDR3 runs from the conserved cysteine through the conserved F or W. Part of the rows lack a size; the others show once, few, many or a class for expanded clones.

v_gene	abundance	j_gene	CDR3aa
TRBV7-6	medium-sized	TRBJ2-3	CASSSVRGDTDTQYF
TRBV29-1	-	TRBJ1-4	CSVEGGTGEKLFF
TRBV4-3	-	TRBJ1-1	CASSQALPTGGDTEAFF
TRBV20-1	-	TRBJ1-1	CSARGLSGLNTEAFF
TRBV6-2/TRBV6-3	-	TRBJ1-1	CASRASGSAAEAFF
TRBV7-3	-	TRBJ2-7	CASSIPDPGPFYEQYF
TRBV7-3	-	TRBJ2-1	CASSPSGMAYNEQFF
TRBV29-1	-	TRBJ2-1	CSVDERGVNEQFF
TRBV4-2	-	TRBJ1-4	CASSPGELRTVGEKLFF
TRBV12-5	-	TRBJ2-3	CASGLDILHDTQYF
TRBV12-3/TRBV12-4	-	TRBJ2-7	CASSRMKAYEQYF
TRBV20-1	-	TRBJ2-7	CSARDPDSPYEQYF
TRBV12-3/TRBV12-4	-	TRBJ2-5	CASRPSGTGQETQYF
TRBV7-9	-	TRBJ2-5	CASSPRAGGQETQYF
TRBV24-1	-	TRBJ2-7	CATSDVRDRGYEQYF
TRBV7-9	-	TRBJ2-5	CASSSRGARTQETQYF
TRBV6-5	-	TRBJ2-5	CASSTLETQYF
TRBV7-3	-	TRBJ2-3	CASSLHTDTQYF
TRBV20-1	-	TRBJ2-3	CSADDRRSTDTQYF
TRBV7-3	-	TRBJ2-1	CASSPLPAGTYNEQFF
TRBV7-6	-	TRBJ2-2	CASSRAETENTGELFF
TRBV7-3	-	TRBJ2-1	CASGAGGWYNEQFF
TRBV7-9	-	TRBJ2-6	CASSPTGSSGANVLTF
TRBV28	-	TRBJ2-3	CASAILASGDTQYF
TRBV7-2	-	TRBJ2-1	CASSLPATAYNEQFF
TRBV7-9	-	TRBJ1-5	CASSSTRTGEDQPQHF
TRBV14	-	TRBJ2-7	CASSQRGETVQYF
TRBV7-9	-	TRBJ2-7	CASSLVDQEQYF
TRBV7-8	-	TRBJ1-4	CASSMTGANEKLFF
TRBV4-2	-	TRBJ2-7	CASSQGLVTTYEQYF
TRBV12-3/TRBV12-4	-	TRBJ2-5	CASSLNGLAGQETQYF
TRBV9	-	TRBJ2-3	CASSPGSTDTQYF
TRBV20-1	medium-sized	TRBJ2-7	CSARAPTGGGFQEQYF
TRBV4-3	-	TRBJ1-1	CASSPMANTEAFF
TRBV20-1	-	TRBJ2-7	CSASMAPSLYEQYF
TRBV11-2	-	TRBJ1-6	CASSYRGNNSPLHF
TRBV28	-	TRBJ2-7	CASSLAGGGDYEQYF
TRBV6-1	-	TRBJ1-1	CASSTLGAAEAFF
TRBV4-3	-	TRBJ1-1	CASSQDTGGWTEAFF
TRBV29-1	-	TRBJ2-3	CSVETERGTLYTQYF
TRBV11-2	-	TRBJ1-2	CASGGDHYGYTF
TRBV21-1	-	TRBJ2-7	CASSNPDRNPFYEQYF
TRBV7-9	-	TRBJ1-2	CASSGTEELFYGYTF
TRBV7-9	-	TRBJ2-1	CASSFYAGSSYNEQFF
TRBV29-1	-	TRBJ2-7	CSVPPPWQGAYEQYF
TRBV7-9	-	TRBJ1-4	CASSLTRAGREKLFF
TRBV11-3	-	TRBJ1-1	CASSLLGLDTEAFF
TRBV20-1	-	TRBJ2-7	CSARDRGGSTYEQYF
TRBV12-3/TRBV12-4	-	TRBJ1-1	CASSPGYDTEAFF
TRBV7-9	-	TRBJ2-3	CASCTSGTTDTQYF